This T cell receptor (beta chain) was recorded in a study of beta chain features in type 1 diabetes (dated by TCRdb to between 2018 and 2020). At the level of the whole study: Mean age, gender distribution, total cell number and subset yield did not differ between patients and healthy donors. Whereas all 30 or so donors provided naive and central memory subsets, regulatory and stem cell-like memory subsets were isolated from just 8 patients and roughly 8 healthy donors. The study compared the TCRB repertoires of sorted circulating CD4+ T cell subsets in recently diagnosed type 1 diabetes patients with those in matched healthy donors. A total of 107,917,701 sorted cells were examined across all samples, and the number of cells per subset was strongly correlated with RNA yield. Points the paper makes about the study in general: Because the HLA sub-analyses included only small numbers of individuals, any influence of HLA type on TCRB rearrangement was left unresolved. Naive, central memory and regulatory TCRB repertoires appeared more similar among patients than among healthy donors. Because cDNA rather than genomic DNA was sequenced, highly expressing activated cells could have been over-represented, although no difference in activation and CD3 levels was found between groups. Shorter templates might be favored by PCR, yet because patient and control samples were amplified and corrected together, any such skew would affect both groups equally. A moderate but significant shortening of TCRB CDR3 length was observed in type 1 diabetes patients in all four CD4+ subsets. At VDJ recombination sites, patients with type 1 diabetes made fewer insertions and deleted more nucleotides, a pattern implying thymic rearrangement abnormalities.

As regards this clone: Its recognized antigen is unknown. No base quality information exists; no much larger clone differs at one position.

The entire amount of isolated RNA was reverse transcribed using the High Capacity cDNA Reverse Transcription Kit, so the sequenced TCRB transcripts were expressed ones. Deep immunoSEQ sequencing was applied to naive, central memory and regulatory T cell samples, giving an average of roughly 3.3 million total reads per sample. Sorted cells were lysed in RLT buffer and RNA was extracted with DNase-treated RNeasy Micro or Mini kits, depending on cell number. To prevent cross-contamination, every cell subset was processed on its own, while patient and healthy donor samples were processed together. The immunoSEQ multiplex PCR was used to amplify TCRB sequences from cDNA, yielding 87-bp fragments that span the CDR3 region. Amplicons were sequenced on the Illumina HiSeq platform. As for how the authors treated the data: Synthetic template baselines were used to correct PCR bias computationally, reads within Hamming distance 2 were collapsed together, and singletons that could not be merged were discarded. Reads were aligned against IMGT so that V, D and J genes, CDR3 length and insertions or deletions at six rearrangement sites could be assigned. Clonotype counts were normalized to sorted cell number within each subset before computing true diversity and Gini coefficients with the tcR R package. Repertoire sharing was quantified using the overlap coefficient calculated on TCRB nucleotide sequences. Out-of-frame TCRB sequences from naive cells were analyzed to stand in for the pre-selection repertoire. The clones in this table, taken by TCRdb from immuneACCESS, are in-frame only. Not every clone is retained; where verified, under half of the shortfall comes from an unresolved V gene, and the cause of the rest is unknown. V, J and clone size are those of that table, while D and trimming were read from the DNA. This sample lists about 620,000 clones; around a sixth were detected once. The ten largest clones take up approximately 0.093% of the sample.

Each donor gave one peripheral blood draw, roughly 110 mL on average, collected into heparinised tubes. A BD FACSAria II was used to sort naive, central memory, regulatory and stem cell-like memory CD4+ T cells with a panel that included CD45RO, CCR7, CD25, CD127, CD95 and CD27. All sorted populations exceeded 95% purity. PBMCs were isolated right away by Lymphoprep density gradient centrifugation and were stained directly, without culture. Samples were stained and sorted in pairs, with one healthy donor and one patient per experiment, so that batch effects were minimized. The trim is 1 base for V and 1 base for J, with a gap of 4 bases between the germline ends. The CDR3 spans 14 residues, from the cysteine through the phenylalanine. Only the CDR3 region is kept as DNA, spanning 42 bases read in frame from base 1. The germline V gene gives CDR1 as SGHTA and CDR2 as FQGNSA.

The receptor comes from a man aged 18 to 29 in good health. The specimen sequenced was naive CD4+ T cells from blood. The cell subset or site tag for this specimen amounts to: true naive CD4+ T cells. The rearranged segments are TRBV7-2 and TRBJ2-2; the D gene assignment is ambiguous. The DNA sequence follows: TGTGCCAGCAGCTTAGGAAGGAACACCGGGGAGCTGTTTTTT. Translated, it reads CASSLGRNTGELFF.